The 4 T cell receptor beta chains presented below share a single source sample, sequenced in a study of PD-1 blockade in classical Hodgkin lymphoma (TCRdb year 2020). The time point label on this specimen signifies: cycle 2 day 1 (C2D1) of nivolumab. Every trial patient had relapsed after autologous stem cell transplantation, and cohorts A, B and C differed in prior brentuximab vedotin exposure. The library was prepared using the immunoSEQ multiplex PCR assay. Here the immuneACCESS table is served through TCRdb, limited to in-frame sequences with V and J called. Missing clones are a known gap in these copies; in checked studies unresolved V genes cover under half, and the rest lacks a known reason. For this sample the table gives 55,000 to 60,000 clones, of which more than 85% were detected only once. Less than 11% of the sample goes to the ten largest clones. Material: peripheral blood mononuclear cells (PBMCs), obtained before the second cycle of nivolumab. Receptor source: a human donor with classical Hodgkin lymphoma.

A single count supports this clone. The chain joins TRBV6-4 to TRBJ2-3, with TRBD2 matching 9 bases. CDR1 MRHNA and CDR2 SNTAGT come from the germline V gene. Trimming removed 4 bases from V and 2 bases from J; junction bases left unmatched: 7. The CDR3 is 16 amino acids. The CDR3 reads CASSASAGGYTDTQYF. CDR3 bases: TGTGCCAGCAGTGCATCAGCGGGAGGATACACAGATACGCAGTATTTT.

This rearrangement joins TRBV5-4 to TRBJ2-7, with 9 bases matching TRBD1. Trimming cost V 3 bases and J 11 bases; bases outside gene matches: 3. The CDR3 length is 11 residues. Germline CDR1 reads SGHNT; CDR2 reads YYREEE (reference sequence). The CDR3 DNA sequence: TGTGCCAGCAGCTCCGGGACAGGGAAGTACTTC. It is translated as CASSSGTGKYF.

The rearrangement uses TRBV27 and TRBJ2-1; 10 nucleotides line up with TRBD1. Losses at the gene ends were 7 bases for V and 7 bases for J; bases not matched to a gene: 7. Germline assignment: CDR1 MNHEY and CDR2 SMNVEV (reference sequence). The CDR3 length is 14 residues. The chain's CDR3 is CASTTDRGGNEQFF. The CDR3 region has the DNA TGTGCCAGCACCACGGACAGGGGGGGGAATGAGCAGTTCTTC.

The rearrangement joins TRBV6-5 to TRBJ1-5; D remains unclear. The CDR3 runs to 13 residues. Germline V CDR1 and CDR2: MNHEY, SVGAGI. Trimming took 6 bases from V and 3 from J, leaving 9 bases between them. DNA for the CDR3: TGTGCCAGCAGCTCGGTGTTCAATCAGCCCCAGCATTTT. It encodes CASSSVFNQPQHF.